This T cell receptor (beta chain) was retrieved from a study of CD8 T cells in Susac syndrome. Unmatched junction bases numbered 10, after V lost 2 bases and J lost 8 bases. The V gene's germline CDR1 is SQVTM and CDR2 ANQGSEA. This CDR3 is built from 14 residues. Sequencing of TCR beta was undertaken in CD8+ and CD4+ T cells derived from blood. TEMRA cells were FACS-enriched, while CD8+ and CD4+ T cells were negatively isolated. The authors reverse transcribed roughly 0.45 to 1 ug RNA with random hexamers. The authors amplified TCR beta CDR3 across 54 Vbeta and 13 Jbeta using immunoSEQ multiplex PCR. From the immunoSEQ multiplex PCR reads, TCRdb called clonotypes with MiXCR, one entry per CDR3 protein. This sample has around 130,000 distinct CDR3 sequences, with approximately 89% found just once.

Material for sequencing was CD8+ T cells from PBMCs. This TCR derives from a human donor with multiple sclerosis. The chain has TRBV29-1 and TRBJ1-2; 8 bases fit TRBD1. The CDR3, as DNA: TGCAGCGTTGAACCACGACAGGGGTCCAGGGGCTACACCTTC. It specifies CSVEPRQGSRGYTF.